The next 20 T cell receptor beta chains were all read from a single sample in a study of blood T cell repertoires in COVID-19. Clones were read by immunoSEQ multiplex PCR, and TCRdb kept only the in-frame ones, dropping some. The sample comprises about 160,000 clones, approximately 80% of which are singletons, and about 10% rests with the top ten. Input material: peripheral blood. Every receptor here comes from an elderly woman with active or convalescent COVID-19.

The chain carries TRBV4-1 and TRBJ2-5; 15 positions match TRBD2. Looked up from germline, CDR1 is MGHRA and CDR2 is YSYEKL. Trimming removed 0 bases from V and 5 bases from J; junction bases left unmatched: 4. The CDR3 runs to 17 residues. CDR3 nucleotide sequence: TGCGCCAGCAGCCAAGAGGGACTAGCGGGGGGCCCCGAGACCCAGTACTTC. Its protein is CASSQEGLAGGPETQYF.

This sequence joins TRBV12-5 and TRBJ2-7; 9 bases agree with TRBD1. The V segment lost 6 bases and the J segment 0 bases; nucleotides outside the gene matches: 3. The CDR3 is 14 residues long. Germline V gene data show CDR1 as LGHNT and CDR2 as FRNRAP. Here the CDR3 DNA reads TGTGCTAGTGGGGACAGGGGACCCTCCTACGAGCAGTACTTC. It is translated as CASGDRGPSYEQYF.

V is TRBV18 and J is TRBJ1-3; D perhaps matches TRBD1 (6 bases). Trimming took 2 bases from V and 0 from J, leaving 11 bases between them. The germline gives CDR1 KGHSH, CDR2 LQKENI. The CDR3 is 16 amino acids. CDR3 sequence reads: CASSPWDKSSGNTIYF. The DNA of the CDR3 is TGTGCCAGCTCACCATGGGACAAAAGCTCTGGAAACACCATATATTTT.

The chain joins TRBV9 to TRBJ2-5; maybe TRBD2 (6 bases). The CDR3 has 15 residues. CDR1 is SGDLS and CDR2 is YYNGEE in the germline V gene. V lost 0 bases and J 5 bases, leaving 14 bases between the germline ends. CDR3 DNA: TGTGCCAGCAGCGTAGAGTACAGTCGGGGGGAGACCCAGTACTTC. Its translation: CASSVEYSRGETQYF.

The chain carries TRBV18 and TRBJ2-5, with D unresolved. The germline V gene has CDR1 KGHSH and CDR2 LQKENI. This CDR3 comprises 12 residues. With 3 bases removed from V and 2 bases from J, the gap between germline ends came to 4 bases. CDR3 sequence reads: CASSPRQETQYF. The CDR3 DNA reads TGTGCCAGCTCACCCCGTCAAGAGACCCAGTACTTC.

This clone was observed a few times. In the same sample, other DNA sequences code for this CDR3. The chain joins TRBV2 to TRBJ1-4; no clear D gene. Trimming removed 3 bases from V and 3 bases from J, with 8 bases in between. This CDR3 is 14 amino acids long. The germline V gene encodes CDR1 SNHLY and CDR2 FYNNEI. In DNA form, the CDR3 reads TGTGCCAGCAGTGACCGGGTTCCTAATGAAAAACTGTTTTTT. The encoded protein is CASSDRVPNEKLFF.

This sequence joins TRBV4-1 and TRBJ1-1; D is possibly TRBD1 (6 bases). This CDR3 is 14 amino acids long. V was clipped by 5 bases and J by 0 bases, with 10 bases between them. Germline-derived CDR1 and CDR2 are MGHRA and YSYEKL. CDR3 DNA: TGCGCCAGCAGCTCCGACAGGATGAACACTGAAGCTTTCTTT. Translation gives CASSSDRMNTEAFF.

The chain carries TRBV18 and TRBJ2-5, with TRBD1 matching over 9 bases. Per the germline V gene, CDR1 is KGHSH and CDR2 is LQKENI. With 3 bases clipped from V and 5 bases from J, the junction kept 1 base outside the gene matches. The CDR3 runs to 13 residues. The CDR3 DNA reads as TGTGCCAGCTCACCGGACAGGGGTGAGACCCAGTACTTC. This codes for CASSPDRGETQYF.

The chain recombines TRBV6-2 or TRBV6-3 with TRBJ2-3; D call uncertain. V gave up 1 base and J gave up 0 bases, with 8 bases separating them. The CDR3 sequence is 15 residues long. Germline values: CDR1 MNHEY, CDR2 SVGEGT. The CDR3, as DNA: TGTGCCAGCAGTTACTACAGTACTAGCACAGATACGCAGTATTTT. It specifies CASSYYSTSTDTQYF.

The chain couples TRBV24-1 to TRBJ1-2, with TRBD1 identical over 7 bases. The germline V gene encodes CDR1 KGHDR and CDR2 SFDVKD. The CDR3 is 14 residues long. V gave up 3 bases and J gave up 3 bases; unmatched junction bases: 3. CDR3 residues: CATSDRDSHYGYTF. As DNA, the CDR3 is TGTGCCACCAGTGATCGGGACAGCCACTATGGCTACACCTTC.

This clone was observed a single time. The gene calls are TRBV7-9 and TRBJ1-1; D is unclear. Germline assignment: CDR1 SEHNR and CDR2 FQNEAQ (reference sequence). This CDR3 is 15 amino acids long. Deletions cut 2 bases from V and 1 base from J, with 11 bases between. DNA for the CDR3: TGTGCCAGCAGCTTATTTGACTCAACGAACACTGAAGCTTTCTTT. It is translated as CASSLFDSTNTEAFF.

Turning to this clone: The germline gene is not matched at one end of the junction; a read error may be the cause. The genes are TRBV7-9 and TRBJ1-6, with 9 positions matching TRBD1. The CDR3 runs 15 residues. Germline lookup yields CDR1 SEHNR and CDR2 FQNEAQ (reference sequence). The CDR3 sequence is CASSLAQTGGSPLYF. The CDR3 region has the DNA TGTGCCAGCAGCTTAGCGCAGACAGGGGGTTCACCCCTCTACTTT.

This chain links TRBV30 with TRBJ1-1; no clear D. Germline values: CDR1 GTSNPN, CDR2 SVGIG (reference sequence). The V gene lost 1 base and the J gene lost 0 bases, with 9 bases spanning the gap. The CDR3 length is 14 residues. The DNA of the CDR3 is TGTGCCTGGAGTGGCACAAGAATGAACACTGAAGCTTTCTTT. This gives the protein CAWSGTRMNTEAFF.

The V gene is TRBV6-6, the J gene TRBJ1-2, with D possibly TRBD1 on 5 matching bases. This CDR3 spans 16 amino acids. The germline V and J ends were trimmed by 0 bases and 3 bases, with 14 bases remaining between them. Per germline, CDR1 MNHNY and CDR2 SVGAGI (reference sequence). The chain's CDR3 is CASSYSQGLIDYGYTF. The DNA for the CDR3 is TGTGCCAGCAGTTACTCGCAGGGATTGATCGACTATGGCTACACCTTC.

The rearrangement links TRBV11-3 to TRBJ1-1; TRBD1 aligns across 8 bases. Germline lookup yields CDR1 SGHNT and CDR2 YENEEA. The CDR3 extends over 14 amino acids. Trimming at V came to 4 bases and at J to 1 base, leaving 2 bases not matched to a gene. The CDR3 DNA reads as TGTGCCAGCAGCTCCAGGGGGCAGAACACTGAAGCTTTCTTT. Residues: CASSSRGQNTEAFF.

The rearrangement uses TRBV2 and TRBJ1-4; 7 bases are a match to TRBD1. Germline loops: CDR1 SNHLY, CDR2 FYNNEI. Unmatched junction bases numbered 5, after V lost 4 bases and J lost 3 bases. The CDR3 length is 15 residues. The CDR3 region is CASSGGGTANEKLFF. The CDR3 nucleotides read TGTGCCAGCAGTGGAGGGGGGACAGCTAATGAAAAACTGTTTTTT.

This clone was picked up one time. The CDR3 DNA sequence: TGTGCCGGTACAGGGGAGCTCTGGCATGGCTACACCTTC. Its protein product is CAGTGELWHGYTF. The V call is TRBV30, the J call TRBJ1-2; TRBD1 matches at 7 bases. Germline V CDR1 and CDR2: GTSNPN, SVGIG (reference sequence). The CDR3 extends over 13 amino acids. V lost 8 bases to trimming and J lost 6 bases; unmatched junction nucleotides: 12.

This chain connects TRBV7-2 to TRBJ1-2; TRBD1 is a possible D gene (5 bases). Germline V gene sequence: CDR1 SGHTA, CDR2 FQGNSA. Trimming stripped 1 base from V and 8 bases from J, with 17 bases between. The CDR3 spans 15 residues. The CDR3 protein is CASSLDLSDRLGYTF. The CDR3 region has the DNA TGTGCCAGCAGCTTAGACTTGTCCGACAGACTGGGCTACACCTTC.

The rearrangement uses TRBV18 and TRBJ1-1; D is unresolved. The CDR3 covers 15 residues. V lost 0 bases, J lost 1 base, and 9 bases lay in between. The germline gives CDR1 KGHSH, CDR2 LQKENI. The DNA for the CDR3 is TGTGCCAGCTCACCACCAATCGGGTCGAACACTGAAGCTTTCTTT. This translates into CASSPPIGSNTEAFF.

The CDR3 DNA sequence: TGCAGCGTTGAAGGTACAGGGGGCGCGGACTATGGCTACACCTTC. Protein product: CSVEGTGGADYGYTF. This chain joins TRBV29-1 and TRBJ1-2, with TRBD1 identical over 9 bases. Germline V gives CDR1 SQVTM, CDR2 ANQGSEA. V shed 1 base, J shed 3 bases, and the junction held 6 bases outside the gene matches. This CDR3 has 15 amino acids.